The rows below give T cell receptor beta chains drawn from one sample of a study of somatic mutations in cytotoxic T cells in rheumatoid arthritis. Assay used: immunoSEQ multiplex PCR; TCRdb lists only in-frame clones, some missing. The sample records roughly 17,000 clones, roughly 80% being singletons. Sequencing was carried out using CD8+ T cells sorted from blood. These receptors were obtained from an adult with rheumatoid arthritis. The CDR3 runs from the conserved cysteine through the conserved F or W. Each record gives: CDR3 length, V gene, J gene, clone size, D gene, CDR3 DNA, CDR3 protein. A D gene is named only where the DNA matches it firmly. Clone size, where shown, is once, few, many, or a class for clones that have expanded.

cdr3_length: 15; v_call: TRBV4-1; j_call: TRBJ2-1; clone_size: NA; d_call: TRBD2; cdr3_nt: TGCGCCAGCAGCCTTAGCGGGGGGGGGTACAATGAGCAGTTCTTC; cdr3_aa: CASSLSGGGYNEQFF
cdr3_length: 14; v_call: TRBV6-5; j_call: TRBJ2-3; clone_size: NA; d_call: TRBD1; cdr3_nt: TGTGCCAGTCAGGGGGCCTCTAGCACAGATACGCAGTATTTT; cdr3_aa: CASQGASSTDTQYF
cdr3_length: 14; v_call: TRBV27; j_call: TRBJ1-5; clone_size: NA; d_call: NA; cdr3_nt: TGTGCCAGCAGTCCCCAACAGGGCGGTCAGCCCCAGCATTTT; cdr3_aa: CASSPQQGGQPQHF
cdr3_length: 15; v_call: TRBV9; j_call: TRBJ2-7; clone_size: NA; d_call: TRBD1; cdr3_nt: TGTGCCAGCAGCGAGACAGGGTCCTCTCTCTACGAGCAGTACTTC; cdr3_aa: CASSETGSSLYEQYF
cdr3_length: 13; v_call: TRBV28; j_call: TRBJ2-5; clone_size: NA; d_call: NA; cdr3_nt: TGTGCCAGCAGAGTACAGGGACAAGAGACCCAGTACTTC; cdr3_aa: CASRVQGQETQYF
cdr3_length: 16; v_call: TRBV6-1; j_call: TRBJ1-6; clone_size: once; d_call: NA; cdr3_nt: TGTGCCAGCAGTGAAGCGGCCTGGGGGACGGGTTCACCCCTCCACTTT; cdr3_aa: CASSEAAWGTGSPLHF
cdr3_length: 15; v_call: TRBV5-1; j_call: TRBJ1-1; clone_size: medium-sized; d_call: NA; cdr3_nt: TGCGCCAGCAGCCCCCCGACAGGAAATAAAGTTGAAGCTTTCTTT; cdr3_aa: CASSPPTGNKVEAFF
cdr3_length: 14; v_call: TRBV4-2; j_call: TRBJ2-7; clone_size: NA; d_call: NA; cdr3_nt: TGTGCCAGCAGCCATCAAGGACAAGACTACGAGCAGTACTTC; cdr3_aa: CASSHQGQDYEQYF
cdr3_length: 15; v_call: TRBV9; j_call: TRBJ1-1; clone_size: NA; d_call: NA; cdr3_nt: TGTGCCAGCAGCCCCAGGGACGGGGTGAACACTGAAGCTTTCTTT; cdr3_aa: CASSPRDGVNTEAFF
cdr3_length: 13; v_call: TRBV18; j_call: TRBJ2-7; clone_size: NA; d_call: NA; cdr3_nt: TGTGCCAGCTCACCAGGGGCCTCCTACGAGCAGTACTTC; cdr3_aa: CASSPGASYEQYF
cdr3_length: 13; v_call: TRBV10-1; j_call: TRBJ2-3; clone_size: NA; d_call: NA; cdr3_nt: TGCGCCAGCAGGGGCACAGGGCGCGATACGCAGTATTTT; cdr3_aa: CASRGTGRDTQYF
cdr3_length: 16; v_call: TRBV19; j_call: TRBJ1-6; clone_size: NA; d_call: NA; cdr3_nt: TGTGCCAGTAGTATAGCTGGGAGCTCCTATAATTCACCCCTCCACTTT; cdr3_aa: CASSIAGSSYNSPLHF
cdr3_length: 13; v_call: TRBV6-4; j_call: TRBJ1-1; clone_size: NA; d_call: TRBD1; cdr3_nt: TGTGCCAGCAGTGACTCGTTTGAGGGGGCCGCTTTCTTT; cdr3_aa: CASSDSFEGAAFF
cdr3_length: 12; v_call: TRBV7-2; j_call: TRBJ1-1; clone_size: few; d_call: NA; cdr3_nt: TGTGCCAGCAGCGTCGGAGGGACTGAAGCTTTCTTT; cdr3_aa: CASSVGGTEAFF
cdr3_length: 16; v_call: TRBV19; j_call: TRBJ1-2; clone_size: NA; d_call: NA; cdr3_nt: TGTGCCAGTAGTATAGACGTAAGGGCCGGGGCCTATGGCTACACCTTC; cdr3_aa: CASSIDVRAGAYGYTF
cdr3_length: 16; v_call: TRBV6-5; j_call: TRBJ2-5; clone_size: NA; d_call: NA; cdr3_nt: TGTGCCAGCAGTTCAGGGCATTCCCCGTACCAAGAGACCCAGTACTTC; cdr3_aa: CASSSGHSPYQETQYF
cdr3_length: 15; v_call: TRBV27; j_call: TRBJ2-7; clone_size: NA; d_call: NA; cdr3_nt: TGTGCCAGCAGTGTGGGGGCCGGGACAATCTACGAGCAGTACTTC; cdr3_aa: CASSVGAGTIYEQYF
cdr3_length: 15; v_call: TRBV9; j_call: TRBJ1-2; clone_size: NA; d_call: NA; cdr3_nt: TGTGCCAGCAGCAGCGGGACCGCTACACAAGGGGGCTACACCTTC; cdr3_aa: CASSSGTATQGGYTF
cdr3_length: 14; v_call: TRBV11-2; j_call: TRBJ2-1; clone_size: once; d_call: NA; cdr3_nt: TGTGCCAGCAGCTTATTCGCCACCTACAATGAGCAGTTCTTC; cdr3_aa: CASSLFATYNEQFF
cdr3_length: 15; v_call: TRBV13; j_call: TRBJ2-7; clone_size: NA; d_call: TRBD2; cdr3_nt: TGTGCCAGCAGCTTAAGGACTAGGGCCTCCTACGAGCAGTACTTC; cdr3_aa: CASSLRTRASYEQYF
cdr3_length: 16; v_call: TRBV7-2; j_call: TRBJ1-1; clone_size: NA; d_call: NA; cdr3_nt: TGTGCCAGCAGCTTAGGGGTAGGCAGTCAGAACACTGAAGCTTTCTTT; cdr3_aa: CASSLGVGSQNTEAFF
cdr3_length: 20; v_call: TRBV15; j_call: TRBJ2-1; clone_size: NA; d_call: TRBD2; cdr3_nt: TGTGCCACCAGCAGAGATGCGACTAGCGGGGGACTTCCGACCTACAATGAGCAGTTCTTC; cdr3_aa: CATSRDATSGGLPTYNEQFF
cdr3_length: 15; v_call: TRBV6-6; j_call: TRBJ1-1; clone_size: NA; d_call: NA; cdr3_nt: TGTGCCAGCAGTTATCTGGAGGGGACCCAGGGTGAAGCTTTCTTT; cdr3_aa: CASSYLEGTQGEAFF
cdr3_length: 14; v_call: TRBV14; j_call: TRBJ2-7; clone_size: NA; d_call: NA; cdr3_nt: TGTGCCAGCAGCCAAGACACCCGAGACTACGAGCAGTACTTC; cdr3_aa: CASSQDTRDYEQYF
cdr3_length: 15; v_call: TRBV10-2; j_call: TRBJ2-5; clone_size: NA; d_call: TRBD2; cdr3_nt: TGCGCCAGCAGAAATTCGGGGGGGGCCGTAGAGACCCAGTACTTC; cdr3_aa: CASRNSGGAVETQYF
cdr3_length: 15; v_call: TRBV5-6; j_call: TRBJ2-7; clone_size: NA; d_call: NA; cdr3_nt: TGTGCCAGCAGCTTCAACCCGCAGGGTTTTTCCGAGCAGTACTTC; cdr3_aa: CASSFNPQGFSEQYF
cdr3_length: 14; v_call: TRBV5-4; j_call: TRBJ1-5; clone_size: NA; d_call: NA; cdr3_nt: TGTGCCAGCAGCTTGTCAGGGGCGGGTCAGCCCCAGCATTTT; cdr3_aa: CASSLSGAGQPQHF
cdr3_length: 15; v_call: TRBV7-9; j_call: TRBJ1-5; clone_size: NA; d_call: NA; cdr3_nt: TGTGCCAGCAGCTTAGGACAGAATAGCAATCAGCCCCAGCATTTT; cdr3_aa: CASSLGQNSNQPQHF
cdr3_length: 14; v_call: TRBV29-1; j_call: TRBJ2-2; clone_size: NA; d_call: NA; cdr3_nt: TGCAGCGTTGAAGCGGGGGCCAACACCGGGGAGCTGTTTTTT; cdr3_aa: CSVEAGANTGELFF
cdr3_length: 16; v_call: TRBV7-9; j_call: TRBJ2-2; clone_size: NA; d_call: TRBD1; cdr3_nt: TGTGCCAGCAGCTTACGACAGGGGGAAGACACCGGGGAGCTGTTTTTT; cdr3_aa: CASSLRQGEDTGELFF
cdr3_length: 18; v_call: TRBV7-3; j_call: TRBJ2-1; clone_size: NA; d_call: TRBD2; cdr3_nt: TGTGCCAGCAGCCCCAAACCAGCGAGCGGGGTTTCCTACAATGAGCAGTTCTTC; cdr3_aa: CASSPKPASGVSYNEQFF
cdr3_length: 16; v_call: TRBV11-2; j_call: TRBJ2-1; clone_size: NA; d_call: TRBD2; cdr3_nt: TGTGCCAGCAGCATATCTAGCGGGGGGAGACCCAATGAGCAGTTCTTC; cdr3_aa: CASSISSGGRPNEQFF
cdr3_length: 17; v_call: TRBV10-3; j_call: TRBJ1-4; clone_size: NA; d_call: TRBD1; cdr3_nt: TGTGCCATCAGTGAGACGGGACAGGCGTGGGGTAATGAAAAACTGTTTTTT; cdr3_aa: CAISETGQAWGNEKLFF
cdr3_length: 17; v_call: TRBV4-1; j_call: TRBJ1-1; clone_size: few; d_call: TRBD1; cdr3_nt: TGCGCCAGCAGCCCGTTAGACGGACAGGGGGCGAACACTGAAGCTTTCTTT; cdr3_aa: CASSPLDGQGANTEAFF
cdr3_length: 13; v_call: TRBV25-1; j_call: TRBJ1-1; clone_size: NA; d_call: NA; cdr3_nt: TGTGCCAGCATGGGGGGAACGAACACTGAAGCTTTCTTT; cdr3_aa: CASMGGTNTEAFF